The TCR beta chain under discussion was sequenced for a study of blood T cell repertoires in COVID-19. As for the study in general: The cDNA or gDNA used as material had been derived from T cells, B-cell-depleted T cells, or PBMCs.

Measured with immunoSEQ multiplex PCR; TCRdb has only the in-frame clones, and not every one. The data hold 150,000 or so clones, with 87% observed a single time. CDR3 length: 15 amino acids. V was pared by 0 bases and J by 3 bases, with 0 bases of the junction left unmatched. From germline, CDR1 is MNHEY and CDR2 SMNVEV (reference sequence). This TCR derives from a human donor in a cohort sampled during active COVID-19. The sequenced sample was peripheral blood. This chain uses TRBV27 with TRBJ2-5; TRBD2 agrees at 11 bases. The CDR3 sequence: CASSLSTSGEETQYF. CDR3 DNA: TGTGCCAGCAGTTTATCGACTAGCGGGGAAGAGACCCAGTACTTC.